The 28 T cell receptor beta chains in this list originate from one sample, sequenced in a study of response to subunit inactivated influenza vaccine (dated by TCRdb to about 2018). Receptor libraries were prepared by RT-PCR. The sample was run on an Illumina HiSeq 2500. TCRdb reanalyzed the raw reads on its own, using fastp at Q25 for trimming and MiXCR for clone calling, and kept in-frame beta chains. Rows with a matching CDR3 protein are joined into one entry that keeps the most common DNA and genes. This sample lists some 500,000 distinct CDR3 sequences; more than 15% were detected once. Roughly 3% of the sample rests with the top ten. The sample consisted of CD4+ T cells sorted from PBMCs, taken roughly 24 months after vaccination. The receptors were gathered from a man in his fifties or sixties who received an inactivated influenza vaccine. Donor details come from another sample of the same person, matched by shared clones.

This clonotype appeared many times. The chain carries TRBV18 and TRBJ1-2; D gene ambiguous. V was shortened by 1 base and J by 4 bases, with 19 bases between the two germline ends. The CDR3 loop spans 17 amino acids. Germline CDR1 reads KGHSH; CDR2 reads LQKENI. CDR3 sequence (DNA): TGTGCCAGCTCACCACAGATGAGGAACCCCGAGCGCTATGGCTACACCTTC. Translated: CASSPQMRNPERYGYTF.

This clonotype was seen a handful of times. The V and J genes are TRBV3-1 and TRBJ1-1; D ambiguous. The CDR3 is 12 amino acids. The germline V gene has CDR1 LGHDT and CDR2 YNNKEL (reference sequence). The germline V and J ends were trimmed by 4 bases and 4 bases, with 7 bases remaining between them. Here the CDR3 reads CASSRAGTEAFF. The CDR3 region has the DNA TGTGCCAGCAGCCGGGCTGGCACTGAAGCTTTCTTT. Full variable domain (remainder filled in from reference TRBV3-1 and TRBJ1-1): DTAVSQTPKYLVTQMGNDKSIKCEQNLGHDTMYWYKQDSKKFLKIMFSYNNKELIINETVPNRFSPKSPDKAHLNLHINSLELGDSAVYFCASSRAGTEAFFGQGTRLTVV.

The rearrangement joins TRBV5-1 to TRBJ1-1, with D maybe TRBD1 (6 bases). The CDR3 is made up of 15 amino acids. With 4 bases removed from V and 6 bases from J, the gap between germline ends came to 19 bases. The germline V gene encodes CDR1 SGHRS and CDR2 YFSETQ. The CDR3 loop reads CASSPSGRNRAEAFF. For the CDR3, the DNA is TGCGCCAGCAGCCCATCGGGCCGCAACAGGGCTGAAGCTTTCTTT.

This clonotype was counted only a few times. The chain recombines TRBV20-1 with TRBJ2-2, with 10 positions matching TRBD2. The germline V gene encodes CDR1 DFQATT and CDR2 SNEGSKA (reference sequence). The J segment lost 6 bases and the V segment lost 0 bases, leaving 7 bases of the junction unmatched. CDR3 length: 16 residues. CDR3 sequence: CSARESSGRFAGELFF. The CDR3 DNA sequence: TGCAGTGCTAGAGAGAGTAGCGGGAGGTTCGCCGGGGAGCTGTTTTTT.

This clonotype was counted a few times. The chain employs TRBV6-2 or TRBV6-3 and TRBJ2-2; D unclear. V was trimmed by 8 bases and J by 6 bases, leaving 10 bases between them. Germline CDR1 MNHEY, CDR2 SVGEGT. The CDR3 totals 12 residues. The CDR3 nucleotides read TGTGCCAGCCGACCAGCTCCCGGGGAGCTGTTTTTT. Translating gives CASRPAPGELFF.

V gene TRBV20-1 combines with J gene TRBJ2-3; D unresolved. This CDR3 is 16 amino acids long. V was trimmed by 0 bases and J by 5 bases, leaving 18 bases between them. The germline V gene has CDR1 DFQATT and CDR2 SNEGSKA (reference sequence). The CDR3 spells CSARDMYALGKDTQYF. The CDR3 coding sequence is TGCAGTGCTAGAGATATGTACGCCCTGGGAAAAGATACGCAGTATTTT.

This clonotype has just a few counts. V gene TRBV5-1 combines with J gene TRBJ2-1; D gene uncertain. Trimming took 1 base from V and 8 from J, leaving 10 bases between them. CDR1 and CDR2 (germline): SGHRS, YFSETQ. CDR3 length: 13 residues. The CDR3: CASSLFPRDEQFF. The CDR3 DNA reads TGCGCCAGCAGCTTGTTTCCTAGGGATGAGCAGTTCTTC. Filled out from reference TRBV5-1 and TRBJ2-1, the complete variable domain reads KAGVTQTPRYLIKTRGQQVTLSCSPISGHRSVSWYQQTPGQGLQFLFEYFSETQRNKGNFPGRFSGRQFSNSRSEMNVSTLELGDSALYLCASSLFPRDEQFFGPGTRLTVL.

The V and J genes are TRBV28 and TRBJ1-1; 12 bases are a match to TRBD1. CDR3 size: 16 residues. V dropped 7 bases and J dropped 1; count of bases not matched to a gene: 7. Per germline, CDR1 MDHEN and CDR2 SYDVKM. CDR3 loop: CASNPGQGAWNTEAFF. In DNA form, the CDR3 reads TGTGCCAGCAACCCGGGACAGGGGGCTTGGAACACTGAAGCTTTCTTT.

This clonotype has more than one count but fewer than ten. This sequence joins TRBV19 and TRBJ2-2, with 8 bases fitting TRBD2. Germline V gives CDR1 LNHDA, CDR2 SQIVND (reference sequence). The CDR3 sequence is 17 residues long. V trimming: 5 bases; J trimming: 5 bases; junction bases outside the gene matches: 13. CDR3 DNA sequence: TGTGCCAGTAGTGCTTCTGGACTAGCAATAATAACCGGGGAGCTGTTTTTT. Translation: CASSASGLAIITGELFF.

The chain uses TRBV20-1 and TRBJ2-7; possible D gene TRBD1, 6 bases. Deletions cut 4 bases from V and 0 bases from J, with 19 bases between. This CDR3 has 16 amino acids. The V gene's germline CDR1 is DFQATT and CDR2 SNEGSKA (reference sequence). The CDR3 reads CSATRKDRPNSYEQYF. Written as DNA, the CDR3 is TGCAGTGCTACCAGAAAGGACAGACCTAACTCCTACGAGCAGTACTTC.

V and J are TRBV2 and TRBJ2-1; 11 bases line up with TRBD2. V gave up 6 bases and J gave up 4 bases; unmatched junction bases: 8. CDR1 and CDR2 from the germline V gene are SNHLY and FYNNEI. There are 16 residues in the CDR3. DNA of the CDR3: TGTGCCAGCAGGACGACTAGCGGGACCCTATACAATGAGCAGTTCTTC. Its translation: CASRTTSGTLYNEQFF.

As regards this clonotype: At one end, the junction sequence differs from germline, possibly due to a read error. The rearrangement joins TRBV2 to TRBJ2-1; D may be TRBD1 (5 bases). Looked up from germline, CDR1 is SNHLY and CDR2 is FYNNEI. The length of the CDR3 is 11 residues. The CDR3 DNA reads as TGTGCCAGCAGGGCGGACATCCCTCCTCTCTTC. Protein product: CASRADIPPLF.

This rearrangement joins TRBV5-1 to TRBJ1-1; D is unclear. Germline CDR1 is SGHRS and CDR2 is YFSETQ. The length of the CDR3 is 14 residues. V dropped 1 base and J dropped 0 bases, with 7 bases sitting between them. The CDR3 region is CASSLSSLNTEAFF. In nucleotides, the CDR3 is TGCGCCAGCAGCTTGTCCAGCCTGAACACTGAAGCTTTCTTT. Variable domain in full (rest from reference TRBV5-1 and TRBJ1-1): KAGVTQTPRYLIKTRGQQVTLSCSPISGHRSVSWYQQTPGQGLQFLFEYFSETQRNKGNFPGRFSGRQFSNSRSEMNVSTLELGDSALYLCASSLSSLNTEAFFGQGTRLTVV.

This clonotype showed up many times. CDR3 sequence: CASTLSGKYNEQFF. In DNA form, the CDR3 reads TGTGCCAGCACCCTTAGCGGGAAGTACAATGAGCAGTTCTTC. This chain links TRBV11-2 with TRBJ2-1; 8 bases fit TRBD2. Germline lookup yields CDR1 SGHAT and CDR2 FQNNGV. With V trimmed by 7 bases and J by 4 bases, 6 bases remained unmatched. The CDR3 contains 14 residues.

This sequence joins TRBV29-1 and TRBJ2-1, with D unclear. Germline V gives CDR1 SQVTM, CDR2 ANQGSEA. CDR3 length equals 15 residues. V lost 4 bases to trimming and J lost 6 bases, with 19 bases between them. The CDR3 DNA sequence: TGCAGCGTTGGTGGCCGGCTCTCTTCCCCCAATGAGCAGTTCTTC. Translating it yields CSVGGRLSSPNEQFF.

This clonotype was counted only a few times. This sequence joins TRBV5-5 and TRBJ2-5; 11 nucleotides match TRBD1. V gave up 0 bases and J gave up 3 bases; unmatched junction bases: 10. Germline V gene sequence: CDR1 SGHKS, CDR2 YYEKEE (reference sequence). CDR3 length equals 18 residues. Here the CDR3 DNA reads TGTGCCAGCAGCTTGGCGTTGAGTCGGACAGGGGGCAAAGAGACCCAGTACTTC. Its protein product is CASSLALSRTGGKETQYF.

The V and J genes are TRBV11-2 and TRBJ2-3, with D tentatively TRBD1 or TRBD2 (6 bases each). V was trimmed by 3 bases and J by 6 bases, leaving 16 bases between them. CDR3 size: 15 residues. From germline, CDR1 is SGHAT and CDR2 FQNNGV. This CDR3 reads CASSFGSGGGDTQYF. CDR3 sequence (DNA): TGTGCCAGCAGCTTCGGGAGCGGAGGGGGGGATACGCAGTATTTT.

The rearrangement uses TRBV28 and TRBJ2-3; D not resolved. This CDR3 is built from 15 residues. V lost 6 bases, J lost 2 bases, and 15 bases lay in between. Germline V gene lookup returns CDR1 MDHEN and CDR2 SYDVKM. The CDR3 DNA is TGTGCCAGCAGCCGCCGTTCAGGTTTCACAGATACGCAGTATTTT. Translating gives CASSRRSGFTDTQYF.

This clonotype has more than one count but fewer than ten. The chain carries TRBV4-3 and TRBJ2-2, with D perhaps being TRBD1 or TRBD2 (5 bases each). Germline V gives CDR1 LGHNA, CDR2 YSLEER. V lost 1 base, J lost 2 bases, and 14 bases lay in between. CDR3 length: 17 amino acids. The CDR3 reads CASSQVWGTANTGELFF. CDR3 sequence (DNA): TGCGCCAGCAGCCAAGTCTGGGGGACGGCCAACACCGGGGAGCTGTTTTTT.

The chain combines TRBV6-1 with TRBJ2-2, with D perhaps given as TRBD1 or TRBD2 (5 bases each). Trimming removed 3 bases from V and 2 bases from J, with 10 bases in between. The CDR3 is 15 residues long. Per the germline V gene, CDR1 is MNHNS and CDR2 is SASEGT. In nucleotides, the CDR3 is TGTGCCAGCAGTGAGAGAGGGGCTAACACCGGGGAGCTGTTTTTT. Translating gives CASSERGANTGELFF.

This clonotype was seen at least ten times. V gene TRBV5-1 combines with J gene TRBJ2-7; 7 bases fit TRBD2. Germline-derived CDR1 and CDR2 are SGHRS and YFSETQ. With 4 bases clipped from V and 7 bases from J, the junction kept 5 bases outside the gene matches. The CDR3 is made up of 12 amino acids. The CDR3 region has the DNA TGCGCCAGCAGCCGCCTCGGGGGGGAGCAGTACTTC. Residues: CASSRLGGEQYF.

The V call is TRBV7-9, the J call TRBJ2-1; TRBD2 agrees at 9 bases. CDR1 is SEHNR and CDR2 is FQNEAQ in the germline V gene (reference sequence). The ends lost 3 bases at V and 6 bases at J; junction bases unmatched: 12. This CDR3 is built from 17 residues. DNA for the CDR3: TGTGCCAGCAGCTTTAAGATCTCGGGACTAGCCTCCAATGAGCAGTTCTTC. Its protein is CASSFKISGLASNEQFF. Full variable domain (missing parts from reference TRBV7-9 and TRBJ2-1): DTGVSQNPRHKITKRGQNVTFRCDPISEHNRLYWYRQTLGQGPEFLTYFQNEAQLEKSRLLSDRFSAERPKGSFSTLEIQRTEQGDSAMYLCASSFKISGLASNEQFFGPGTRLTVL.

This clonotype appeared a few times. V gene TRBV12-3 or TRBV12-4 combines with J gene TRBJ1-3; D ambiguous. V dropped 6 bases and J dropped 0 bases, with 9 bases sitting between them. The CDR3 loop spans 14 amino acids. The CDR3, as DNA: TGTGCCAGCAGACTACAACGCTCTGGAAACACCATATATTTT. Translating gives CASRLQRSGNTIYF.

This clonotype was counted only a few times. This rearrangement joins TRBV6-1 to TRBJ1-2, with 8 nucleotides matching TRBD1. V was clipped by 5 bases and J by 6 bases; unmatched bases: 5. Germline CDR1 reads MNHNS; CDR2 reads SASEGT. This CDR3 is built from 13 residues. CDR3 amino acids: CASSRTGSHGYTF. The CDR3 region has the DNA TGTGCCAGCAGTAGGACAGGGAGTCATGGCTACACCTTC.

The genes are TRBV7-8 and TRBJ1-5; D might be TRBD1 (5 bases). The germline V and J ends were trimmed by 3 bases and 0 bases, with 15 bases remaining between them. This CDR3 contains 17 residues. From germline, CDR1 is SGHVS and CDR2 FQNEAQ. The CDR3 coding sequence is TGTGCCAGCAGCTTCGGTGGGGCAACCTATAGCAATCAGCCCCAGCATTTT. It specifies CASSFGGATYSNQPQHF.

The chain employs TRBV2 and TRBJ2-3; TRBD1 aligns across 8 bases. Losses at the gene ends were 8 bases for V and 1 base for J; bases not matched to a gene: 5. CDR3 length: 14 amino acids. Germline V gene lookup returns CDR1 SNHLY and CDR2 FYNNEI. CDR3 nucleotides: TGTGCCAGCCAAGACAGGGGCGGCACAGATACGCAGTATTTT. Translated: CASQDRGGTDTQYF.

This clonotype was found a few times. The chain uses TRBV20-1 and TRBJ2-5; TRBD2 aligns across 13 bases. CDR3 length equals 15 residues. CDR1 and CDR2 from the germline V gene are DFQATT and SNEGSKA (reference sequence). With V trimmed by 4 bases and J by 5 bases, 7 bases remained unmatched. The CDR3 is CSATGTSGMRETQYF. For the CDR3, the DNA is TGCAGTGCTACGGGGACTAGCGGGATGAGGGAGACCCAGTACTTC.

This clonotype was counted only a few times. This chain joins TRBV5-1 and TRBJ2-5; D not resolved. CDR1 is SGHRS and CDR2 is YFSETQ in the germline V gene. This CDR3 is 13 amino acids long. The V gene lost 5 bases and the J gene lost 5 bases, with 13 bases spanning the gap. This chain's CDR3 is CASSKGSGETQYF. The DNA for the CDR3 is TGCGCCAGCAGTAAAGGGTCCGGGGAGACCCAGTACTTC.